This T cell receptor beta chain was observed in a study of blood T cell repertoires in COVID-19 (dated by TCRdb to the early 2020s). Describing the broader study: The collaborator samples originated in the United States, Italy and Spain and spanned the acute and convalescent phases of COVID-19. The prospective study material was composed of cDNA or gDNA derived from T cells, B-cell-depleted T cells, or PBMCs. The dataset comprised deeply sampled blood TCRbeta repertoires from subjects exposed to, actively infected with, or recovered from COVID-19. A freely available public database, intended as a resource for researchers studying the immune response to SARS-CoV-2, is where the repertoires were released. Samples were obtained from the ongoing ImmuneRACE study (first 160 participants) and from 1,254 subjects provided by 6 global collaborators. The sample metadata nearly always contained a de-identified subject ID, COVID-19 status, age in years and sex. Where available, HLA class I and class II types were obtained from metadata supplied by the sample provider rather than from assay-based typing. The investigation overall reported the following: The amount of clinical and demographic metadata varied by source and participant and was provided uncurated.

TCRbeta CDR3 regions were amplified from genomic DNA by means of the immunoSEQ Assay, a bias-controlled multiplex PCR. The original methods were these. Within the assay, amplification of reference gene primers was used to estimate how many nucleated cells each sample contained. To quantify the absolute abundance of each unique TCRbeta CDR3 rearrangement, sequence reads were collapsed and filtered. Productive Simpson clonality was computed per sample as the square root of Simpson's diversity index over productive rearrangements. The clones in this table, taken by TCRdb from immuneACCESS, are in-frame only. Not every clone is retained; where verified, under half of the shortfall comes from an unresolved V gene, and the cause of the rest is unknown. The DNA was the basis for D and trimming; V, J and clone size are from that table. This sample has roughly 87,000 clones in its table, and approximately 71% of those were observed once. Approximately 4% of the sample goes to the ten largest clones.

The collaborating institutions used their own protocols to collect whole blood in K2EDTA tubes. For TCRbeta analysis, collaborators shipped samples as frozen whole blood, isolated PBMCs, or DNA extracted from either of those sample types. CDR1 and CDR2 (SGHTS, YDEGEE) derive from the germline V gene. V is cut by 3 bases and J by 9 bases, and the space between the germline ends is 15 bases. Spanning cysteine to phenylalanine, the CDR3 consists of 13 amino acids. CDR3 DNA is the only sequence kept; it has 39 bases, read in frame from the first base. On this clone: Its antigen is unknown. No quality values exist for individual bases; no much larger clone is one base distant.

Recombination connected TRBV5-8 to TRBJ2-5; tentative D gene TRBD2, with 5 bases matching. The clonotype was recovered from a woman between 45 and 65 years old with acute or convalescent COVID-19. The sequencing input was peripheral blood. The DNA reads as follows: TGTGCCAGCAGCTCACCCAACGAGGAGGCCCAGTACTTC. Its translation reads: CASSSPNEEAQYF.